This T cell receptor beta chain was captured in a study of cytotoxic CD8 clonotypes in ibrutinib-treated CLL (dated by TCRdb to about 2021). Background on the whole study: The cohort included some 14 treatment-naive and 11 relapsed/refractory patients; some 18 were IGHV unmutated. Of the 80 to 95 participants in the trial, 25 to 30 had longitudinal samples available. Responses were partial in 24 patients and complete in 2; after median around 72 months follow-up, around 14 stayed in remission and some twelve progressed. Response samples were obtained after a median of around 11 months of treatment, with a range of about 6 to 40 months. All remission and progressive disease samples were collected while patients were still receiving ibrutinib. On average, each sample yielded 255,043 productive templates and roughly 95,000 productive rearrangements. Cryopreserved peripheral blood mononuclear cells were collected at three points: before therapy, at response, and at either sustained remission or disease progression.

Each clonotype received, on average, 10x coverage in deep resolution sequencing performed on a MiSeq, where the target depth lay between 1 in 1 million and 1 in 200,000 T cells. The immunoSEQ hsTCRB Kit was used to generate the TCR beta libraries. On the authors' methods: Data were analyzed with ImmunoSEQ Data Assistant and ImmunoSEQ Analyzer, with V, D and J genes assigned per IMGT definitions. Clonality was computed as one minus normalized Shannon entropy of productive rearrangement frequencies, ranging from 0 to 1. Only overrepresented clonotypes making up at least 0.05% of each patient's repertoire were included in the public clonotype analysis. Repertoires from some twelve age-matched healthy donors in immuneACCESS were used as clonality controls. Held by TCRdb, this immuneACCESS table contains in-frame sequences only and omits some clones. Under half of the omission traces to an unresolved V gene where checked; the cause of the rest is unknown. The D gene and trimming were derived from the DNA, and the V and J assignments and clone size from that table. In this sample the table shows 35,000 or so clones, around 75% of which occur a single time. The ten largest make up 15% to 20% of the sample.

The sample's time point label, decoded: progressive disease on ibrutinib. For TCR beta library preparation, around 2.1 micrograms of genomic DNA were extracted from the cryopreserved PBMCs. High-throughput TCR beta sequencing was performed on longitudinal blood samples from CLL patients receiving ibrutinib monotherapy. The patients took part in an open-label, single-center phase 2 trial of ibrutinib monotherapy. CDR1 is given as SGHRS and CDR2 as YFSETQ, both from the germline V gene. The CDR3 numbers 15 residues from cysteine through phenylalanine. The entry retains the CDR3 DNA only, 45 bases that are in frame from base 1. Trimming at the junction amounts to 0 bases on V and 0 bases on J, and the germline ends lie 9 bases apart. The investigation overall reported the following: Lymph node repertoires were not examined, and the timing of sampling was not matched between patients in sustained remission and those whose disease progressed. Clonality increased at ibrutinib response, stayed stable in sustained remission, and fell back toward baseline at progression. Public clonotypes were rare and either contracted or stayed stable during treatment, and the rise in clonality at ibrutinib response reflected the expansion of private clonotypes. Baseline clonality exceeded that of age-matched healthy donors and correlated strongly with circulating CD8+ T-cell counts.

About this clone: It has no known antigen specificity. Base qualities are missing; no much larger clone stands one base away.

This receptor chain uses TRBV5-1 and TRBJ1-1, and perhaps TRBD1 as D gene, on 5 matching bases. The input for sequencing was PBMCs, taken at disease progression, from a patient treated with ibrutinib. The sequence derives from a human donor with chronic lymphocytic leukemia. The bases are TGCGCCAGCAGCTTGGACAGGACTTTGAACACTGAAGCTTTCTTT. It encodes CASSLDRTLNTEAFF.